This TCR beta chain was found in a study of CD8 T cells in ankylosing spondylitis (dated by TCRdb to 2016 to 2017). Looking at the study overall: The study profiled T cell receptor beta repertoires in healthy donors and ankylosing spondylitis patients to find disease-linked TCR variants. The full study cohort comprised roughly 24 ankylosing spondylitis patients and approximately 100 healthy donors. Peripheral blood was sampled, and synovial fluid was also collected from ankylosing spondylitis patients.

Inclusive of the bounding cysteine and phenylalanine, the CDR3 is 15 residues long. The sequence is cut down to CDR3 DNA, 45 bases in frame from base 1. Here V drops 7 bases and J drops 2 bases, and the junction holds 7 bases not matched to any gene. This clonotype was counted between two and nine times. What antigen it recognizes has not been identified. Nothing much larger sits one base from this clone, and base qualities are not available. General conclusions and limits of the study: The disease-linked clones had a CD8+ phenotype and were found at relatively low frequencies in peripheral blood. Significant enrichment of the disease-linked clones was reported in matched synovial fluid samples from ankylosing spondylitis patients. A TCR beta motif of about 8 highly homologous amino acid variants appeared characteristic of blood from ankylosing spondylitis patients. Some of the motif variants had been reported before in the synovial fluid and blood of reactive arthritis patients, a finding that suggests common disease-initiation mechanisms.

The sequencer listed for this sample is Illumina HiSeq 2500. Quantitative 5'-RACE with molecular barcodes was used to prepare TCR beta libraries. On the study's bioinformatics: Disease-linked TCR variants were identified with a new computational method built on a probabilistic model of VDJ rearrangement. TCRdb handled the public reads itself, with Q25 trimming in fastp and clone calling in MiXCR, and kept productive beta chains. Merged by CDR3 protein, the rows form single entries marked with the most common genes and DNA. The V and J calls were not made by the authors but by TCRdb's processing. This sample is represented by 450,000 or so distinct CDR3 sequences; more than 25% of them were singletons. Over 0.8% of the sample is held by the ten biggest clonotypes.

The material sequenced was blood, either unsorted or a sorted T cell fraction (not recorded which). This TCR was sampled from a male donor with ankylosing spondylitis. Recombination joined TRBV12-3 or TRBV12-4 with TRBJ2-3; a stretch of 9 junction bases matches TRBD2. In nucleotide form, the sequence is TGTGCCAGCACCGACCGGGGACTAGCCACAGATACGCAGTATTTT. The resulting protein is CASTDRGLATDTQYF.